This T cell receptor (beta chain) came from a study of shared clonotypes between healthy human individuals. Study context: CD4 naive cells filled three plates per donor, CD4 memory three, CD8 naive two and CD8 memory one.

The naive CD8 population came from CD45RO-negative cells selected for CCR7, without terminally differentiated effector memory CD45RA+ cells. Sequencing was performed with immunoSEQ multiplex PCR; in TCRdb, only in-frame clones are kept and a portion is missing. The repertoire holds some 600,000 clones, with around 96% as singletons. Germline V lookup: CDR1 GTSNPN, CDR2 SVGIG (reference sequence). Losses at the gene ends were 0 bases for V and 8 bases for J; bases not matched to a gene: 8. This CDR3 region has 15 residues. The V and J genes are TRBV30 and TRBJ2-1; 9 bases fit TRBD2. The sequence was obtained from a woman aged 30 to 39 in good health. The sample taken for sequencing was naive CD8+ T cells sorted from blood. The CDR3 DNA follows: TGTGCCTGGAGTGTTTCGCGCGGGAGGGTCGATGAGCAGTTCTTC. Encoded protein: CAWSVSRGRVDEQFF. Filled out from reference TRBV30 and TRBJ2-1, the complete variable domain reads SQTIHQWPATLVQPVGSPLSLECTVEGTSNPNLYWYRQAAGRGLQLLFYSVGIGQISSEVPQNLSASRPQDRQFILSSKKLLLSDSGFYLCAWSVSRGRVDEQFFGPGTRLTVL.